The 21 T cell receptor beta chains below come from one sample, sequenced in a study of cytomegalovirus exposure and HLA in healthy donors. PCR used 60 Vbeta primers and 13 Jbeta primers. Data came from immunoSEQ multiplex PCR; TCRdb stores just in-frame clones and leaves some out. The sample records 200,000 to 250,000 clones, 65% to 80% being singletons. The specimen sequenced was PBMCs. The receptors shown here come from a man aged 50-60 years in good health and CMV-seronegative.

The chain has TRBV5-1 and TRBJ2-1, with 9 bases matching TRBD2. CDR3 length: 16 amino acids. Germline CDR1 and CDR2: SGHRS and YFSETQ. The V and J ends lost 1 base and 6 bases, in that order; junction bases with no gene match: 8. DNA for the CDR3: TGCGCCAGCAGCTTGCCGCGCGGGAGGGCCGCCAATGAGCAGTTCTTC. Translation gives CASSLPRGRAANEQFF.

The chain recombines TRBV19 with TRBJ2-1, with D perhaps matching TRBD2 (6 bases). The CDR3 consists of 15 residues. In germline, CDR1 is LNHDA, CDR2 SQIVND (reference sequence). V was pared by 5 bases and J by 5 bases, with 16 bases between. Here the CDR3 reads CASSAGLNSDNEQFF. CDR3 sequence (DNA): TGTGCCAGTAGTGCGGGACTCAACAGCGACAATGAGCAGTTCTTC.

The V call is TRBV30, the J call TRBJ1-1; D gene unclear. Between the trimmed V and J ends, which lost 2 bases and 1 base, there was a span of 5 bases. The germline V gene encodes CDR1 GTSNPN and CDR2 SVGIG (reference sequence). The CDR3 has 12 residues. The CDR3, as DNA: TGTGCCTGGAGTCTGTGGAACACTGAAGCTTTCTTT. This sequence encodes CAWSLWNTEAFF.

The gene calls are TRBV4-2 and TRBJ2-5; D not certain. Germline CDR1 is LGHNA and CDR2 is YNFKEQ. This CDR3 is 13 amino acids long. V was cut by 1 base and J by 1 base, with 4 bases left in between. CDR3: CASSQGSQETQYF. In nucleotides, the CDR3 is TGTGCCAGCAGCCAAGGCAGCCAAGAGACCCAGTACTTC.

The chain combines TRBV2 with TRBJ2-3; the match to TRBD1 covers 9 bases. Germline V gives CDR1 SNHLY, CDR2 FYNNEI. The CDR3 is 15 amino acids. V lost 5 bases and J lost 4; bases outside the gene matches: 7. The CDR3 DNA follows: TGTGCCAGCAGTCCAGACAGGGGGAAGGCAGATACGCAGTATTTT. This codes for CASSPDRGKADTQYF. The entire variable domain, with the rest obtained from reference TRBV2 and TRBJ2-3, is as follows: EPEVTQTPSHQVTQMGQEVILRCVPISNHLYFYWYRQILGQKVEFLVSFYNNEISEKSEIFDDQFSVERPDGSNFTLKIRSTKLEDSAMYFCASSPDRGKADTQYFGPGTRLTVL.

CDR3 in amino acids: CAISETGSYGYTF. The CDR3 nucleotides are TGTGCCATCAGTGAGACAGGGTCCTATGGCTACACCTTC. This rearrangement joins TRBV10-3 to TRBJ1-2; possibly TRBD1 for D (6 bases). V shed 2 bases and J shed 4 bases, with 8 bases lying between them. CDR1 ENHRY and CDR2 SYGVKD come from the germline V gene. The CDR3 sequence is 13 residues long.

This chain connects TRBV6-1 to TRBJ1-2; D may be TRBD1 (5 bases). Trimming stripped 5 bases from V and 3 bases from J, with 13 bases between. The CDR3 spans 14 residues. The V gene's germline CDR1 is MNHNS and CDR2 SASEGT. The CDR3 sequence: CASSNLDSHYGYTF. CDR3 nucleotide sequence: TGTGCCAGCAGTAACCTTGACAGTCACTATGGCTACACCTTC.

The chain links TRBV5-6 to TRBJ2-7, with 9 positions matching TRBD2. The CDR3 totals 15 residues. The ends lost 2 bases at V and 3 bases at J; junction bases unmatched: 6. From germline, CDR1 is SGHDT and CDR2 YYEEEE. Here the CDR3 DNA reads TGTGCCAGCAGCTTAGGGACTAGCCGATACTACGAGCAGTACTTC. This codes for CASSLGTSRYYEQYF.

The rearrangement joins TRBV6-1 to TRBJ2-1; TRBD2 matches at 10 bases. Germline V gives CDR1 MNHNS, CDR2 SASEGT. This CDR3 contains 17 residues. J was trimmed by 7 bases and V by 1 base; bases with no gene match: 10. CDR3 loop: CASSEEGRTSGGNEQFF. In nucleotides, the CDR3 is TGTGCCAGCAGTGAAGAAGGAAGGACTAGCGGTGGAAATGAGCAGTTCTTC.

This chain links TRBV9 with TRBJ2-7; 7 bases match TRBD1. The length of the CDR3 is 16 residues. Trimming cost V 3 bases and J 5 bases; bases outside gene matches: 14. CDR1 and CDR2 (germline): SGDLS, YYNGEE. The CDR3 nucleotides are TGTGCCAGCAGCGCAAGGGGGCAGTCGCTTGCCGACGAGCAGTACTTC. Translation gives CASSARGQSLADEQYF.

The V call is TRBV29-1, the J call TRBJ2-2; D possibly corresponds to TRBD2 (6 bases). CDR1 is SQVTM and CDR2 is ANQGSEA in the germline V gene. V was shortened by 3 bases and J by 1 base, with 9 bases between the two germline ends. The CDR3 covers 14 residues. The CDR3 sequence: CSVDGGLNTGELFF. The CDR3 region has the DNA TGCAGCGTTGACGGGGGATTGAACACCGGGGAGCTGTTTTTT.

This clone appeared a few times. The V gene is TRBV6-4, the J gene TRBJ2-1, with TRBD2 as a possible D gene (7 bases). Germline V CDR1 and CDR2: MRHNA, SNTAGT. V shed 5 bases and J shed 8 bases, with 16 bases lying between them. CDR3 length equals 14 residues. CDR3 nucleotides: TGTGCCAGCAGTTGGGGGGGCATGGGCGATGAGCAGTTCTTC. Translation gives CASSWGGMGDEQFF.

This clone was counted only a few times. The V call is TRBV18, the J call TRBJ1-4, with 7 bases matching TRBD1. This CDR3 spans 14 amino acids. CDR1 and CDR2 from the germline V gene are KGHSH and LQKENI. With 3 bases clipped from V and 5 bases from J, the junction kept 3 bases outside the gene matches. The CDR3 reads CASSPGQRNEKLFF. CDR3 DNA sequence: TGTGCCAGCTCACCGGGACAGCGAAATGAAAAACTGTTTTTT.

This chain uses TRBV19 with TRBJ1-5, with 8 bases identical to TRBD1. Germline lookup yields CDR1 LNHDA and CDR2 SQIVND (reference sequence). There are 17 residues in the CDR3. Germline trimming cut 5 bases from V and 7 bases from J; bases unmatched to any gene: 16. CDR3 in amino acids: CASSLIHDRGVGQPQHF. Here the CDR3 DNA reads TGTGCCAGTAGTCTAATTCATGACAGGGGAGTAGGACAGCCCCAGCATTTT.

The rearrangement joins TRBV4-2 to TRBJ2-7, with D possibly being TRBD2 (6 bases). The ends were cut back, 1 base at V and 1 base at J, with 11 bases in the middle. CDR1 LGHNA and CDR2 YNFKEQ come from the germline V gene. The CDR3 has 15 residues. The CDR3 here is CASSQAGGASYEQYF. In nucleotides, the CDR3 is TGTGCCAGCAGCCAAGCTGGCGGGGCATCCTACGAGCAGTACTTC.

This chain joins TRBV28 and TRBJ2-2; perhaps TRBD2 as D (6 bases). Germline V gene data show CDR1 as MDHEN and CDR2 as SYDVKM. V lost 5 bases, J lost 5 bases, and 15 bases lay in between. This CDR3 spans 15 amino acids. The CDR3 protein is CASSPTPEGTGELFF. CDR3 sequence (DNA): TGTGCCAGCAGTCCTACTCCGGAGGGAACCGGGGAGCTGTTTTTT. The full variable domain, rest sourced from reference TRBV28 and TRBJ2-2, is DVKVTQSSRYLVKRTGEKVFLECVQDMDHENMFWYRQDPGLGLRLIYFSYDVKMKEKGDIPEGYSVSREKKERFSLILESASTNQTSMYLCASSPTPEGTGELFFGEGSRLTVL.

This chain links TRBV19 with TRBJ1-2; TRBD1 agrees at 9 bases. After removal of 9 bases from V and 0 bases from J, the junction contained 5 bases not matched to a gene. This CDR3 region has 14 residues. Germline CDR1 reads LNHDA; CDR2 reads SQIVND (reference sequence). The CDR3 region has the DNA TGTGCCAGCAACAGGGGGCCACCTAACTATGGCTACACCTTC. Amino acids: CASNRGPPNYGYTF.

This chain links TRBV27 with TRBJ1-4; the D gene is possibly TRBD1 (6 bases). The CDR3 is 15 amino acids. From germline, CDR1 is MNHEY and CDR2 SMNVEV (reference sequence). Trimming removed 4 bases from V and 4 bases from J, with 13 bases in between. In nucleotides, the CDR3 is TGTGCCAGCAGTTCGTATGTAGGGGGTAATGAAAAACTGTTTTTT. Its protein product is CASSSYVGGNEKLFF.

This clone was detected once. A read error is likely, as this CDR3 ends without the conserved phenylalanine or tryptophan. The chain uses TRBV5-1 and TRBJ1-2; maybe TRBD1 (5 bases). The CDR3 has 15 residues. Trimming stripped 2 bases from V and 4 bases from J, with 15 bases between. Germline V lookup: CDR1 SGHRS, CDR2 YFSETQ. The CDR3 protein is CASSLHRFEVYGYTL. CDR3 sequence (DNA): TGCGCCAGCAGCTTACACAGGTTTGAAGTCTATGGCTACACCCTC.

The V gene is TRBV7-8, the J gene TRBJ2-1; TRBD2 agrees at 8 bases. Germline assignment: CDR1 SGHVS and CDR2 FQNEAQ. With V trimmed by 1 base and J by 7 bases, 6 bases remained unmatched. The CDR3 loop spans 15 amino acids. CDR3 nucleotide sequence: TGTGCCAGCAGCTTAGGGCTAGCGGGTTGGAATGAGCAGTTCTTC. This gives the protein CASSLGLAGWNEQFF.

This clone was found a few times. This sequence joins TRBV7-9 and TRBJ1-1; a weak D match, TRBD1 (5 bases). V lost 2 bases to trimming and J lost 1 base, with 11 bases between them. The CDR3 has 15 amino acids. The germline V gene has CDR1 SEHNR and CDR2 FQNEAQ (reference sequence). The CDR3 sequence is CASSLRGGANTEAFF. CDR3 DNA: TGTGCCAGCAGCTTACGGGGAGGGGCGAACACTGAAGCTTTCTTT.